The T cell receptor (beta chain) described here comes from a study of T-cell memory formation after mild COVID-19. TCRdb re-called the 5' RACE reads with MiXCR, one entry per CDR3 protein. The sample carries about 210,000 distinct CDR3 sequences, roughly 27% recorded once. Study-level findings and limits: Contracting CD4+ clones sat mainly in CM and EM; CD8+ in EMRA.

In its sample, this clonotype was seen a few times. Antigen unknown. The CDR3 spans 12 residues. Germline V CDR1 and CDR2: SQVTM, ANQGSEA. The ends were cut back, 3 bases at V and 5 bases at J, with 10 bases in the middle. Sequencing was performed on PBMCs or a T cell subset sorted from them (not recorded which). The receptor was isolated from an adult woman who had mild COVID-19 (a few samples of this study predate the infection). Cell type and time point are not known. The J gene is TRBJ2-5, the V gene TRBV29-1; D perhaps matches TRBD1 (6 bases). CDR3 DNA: TGCAGCGTTGACACAGGGTTGGAGACCCAGTACTTC. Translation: CSVDTGLETQYF.